This T cell receptor (beta chain) was obtained from a study of OX40 agonist ivuxolimab in advanced cancers. The study's findings and limits: Specificity for antigen went undetermined in the expanded peripheral T cells.

Germline V gene sequence: CDR1 PRHDT, CDR2 FYEKMQ (reference sequence). The CDR3 loop spans 15 amino acids. Between the trimmed V and J ends, which lost 0 bases and 1 base, there was a span of 9 bases. A note on this clone: The antigen is not known.

Produced via immunoSEQ multiplex PCR; TCRdb's table is partial and in-frame only. The sample lists under 85,000 clones; around 87% were seen once. The rearrangement uses TRBV13 and TRBJ1-1; TRBD1 is a possible D gene (5 bases). The sequenced sample was CD4+ or CD8+ T cells sorted from blood, obtained in a trial of the OX40 agonist ivuxolimab. The clonotype was recovered from an adult with an advanced solid tumor such as melanoma, head and neck, liver or kidney cancer. CDR3 protein: CASSLGAGKNTEAFF. The CDR3 nucleotides read TGTGCCAGCAGCTTAGGGGCAGGGAAGAACACTGAAGCTTTCTTT.